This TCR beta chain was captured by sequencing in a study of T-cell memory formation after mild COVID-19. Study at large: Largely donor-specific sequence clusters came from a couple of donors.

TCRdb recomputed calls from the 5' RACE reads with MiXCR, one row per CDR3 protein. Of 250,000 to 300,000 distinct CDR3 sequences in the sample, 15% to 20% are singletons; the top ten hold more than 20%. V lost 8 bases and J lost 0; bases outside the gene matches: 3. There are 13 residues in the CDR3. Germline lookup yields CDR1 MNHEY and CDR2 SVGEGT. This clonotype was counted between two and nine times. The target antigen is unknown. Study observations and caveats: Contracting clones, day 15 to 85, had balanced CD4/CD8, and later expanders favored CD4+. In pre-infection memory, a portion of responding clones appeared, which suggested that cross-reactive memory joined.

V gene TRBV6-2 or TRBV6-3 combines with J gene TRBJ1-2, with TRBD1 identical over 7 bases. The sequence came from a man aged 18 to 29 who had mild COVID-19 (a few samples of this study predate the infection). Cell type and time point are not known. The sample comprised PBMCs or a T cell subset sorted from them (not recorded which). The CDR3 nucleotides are TGTGCCAGCGGGGACAGAACTAACTATGGCTACACCTTC. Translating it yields CASGDRTNYGYTF.